The rows below give T cell receptor beta chains drawn from one sample of a study of vaccination effects on CD4 cells after COVID-19. Their specific antigens are unknown. Assay used: immunoSEQ multiplex PCR; TCRdb lists only in-frame clones, some missing. The profile shows tens of thousands of clones, around 63% of them singletons. The sequencing here drew on CD4+ T cells from PBMCs cultured without peptide, taken before COVID-19 vaccination. All receptors derive from a human donor who received a COVID-19 vaccine. Each CDR3 is given with its conserved first and last residue.

J	V	CDR3
TRBJ1-2	TRBV6-5	CASSYRGQGRNYGYTF
TRBJ2-5	TRBV5-1	CASSLGTDRQETQYF
TRBJ2-5	TRBV3-1/TRBV3-2	CASSPDSAGGAETQYF
TRBJ2-3	TRBV24-1	CATTAGTGGASTDTQYF
TRBJ1-4	TRBV18	CASSPGVATNEKLFF
TRBJ2-3	TRBV5-4	CASSLGGLGTDTQYF
TRBJ2-1	TRBV24-1	CATGLPSGTGEQFF
TRBJ1-2	TRBV15	CATSRPRGSATMGGYTF
TRBJ1-2	TRBV12-3/TRBV12-4	CASTLGVFYGYTF
TRBJ2-3	TRBV21-1	CASSKTPGLAGVGDTQYF
TRBJ2-1	TRBV18	CASSLSIDEQFF
TRBJ2-3	TRBV6-5	CASSYGFTDTQYF
TRBJ2-5	TRBV10-1	CASSEGGRAGETQYF
TRBJ1-1	TRBV5-5	CASRSNWGGAFF
TRBJ1-2	TRBV5-6	CASSFTGREGYTF
TRBJ1-1	TRBV29-1	CSDHQGTEAFF
TRBJ2-7	TRBV4-3	CASSPTRTGGNEQYF
TRBJ1-5	TRBV28	CASSEPDRGNQPQHF
TRBJ1-2	TRBV28	CASTRNRGHGYTF
TRBJ2-7	TRBV2	CASAGTGKYEQYF
TRBJ2-3	TRBV2	CASSEDRVSTDTQYF
TRBJ1-2	TRBV20-1	CSASKTPNYGYTF
TRBJ2-7	TRBV5-1	CASSLVTGGPDEQYF
TRBJ1-5	TRBV11-2	CASSSLKGSNQPQHF
TRBJ1-6	TRBV9	CASSALTGGGNSPLHF
TRBJ1-2	TRBV11-2	CASSLEQGGSGYTF
TRBJ2-5	TRBV19	CASIQDRVKETQYF
TRBJ1-3	TRBV5-6	CASSLGVGAGNTIYF
TRBJ1-2	TRBV6-5	CASSSLGAGYGYTF
TRBJ2-7	TRBV4-1	CASSQTYTLEQYF
TRBJ1-3	TRBV4-2	CASSTQVSGNTIYF
TRBJ2-5	TRBV9	CASSAWDRGAQETQYF
TRBJ1-4	TRBV5-5	CASSLLGWGAPNEKLFF
TRBJ1-3	TRBV5-6	CASSLATFEIYF
TRBJ2-7	TRBV14	CASSRPGLTYEQYF
TRBJ2-1	TRBV18	CASSPTDGAYNEQFF
TRBJ1-1	TRBV18	CASSPLAGVLGTEAFF
TRBJ2-5	TRBV5-6	CASSLVEETQYF
TRBJ1-2	TRBV5-4	CASSLTGGANYGYTF
TRBJ1-2	TRBV28	CASSPPGLHNGYTF
TRBJ1-1	TRBV5-5	CASSLSQGRIEAFF
TRBJ2-3	TRBV6-5	CASSFSSTDTQYF
TRBJ1-2	TRBV12-3/TRBV12-4	CASSLSALVGYTF
TRBJ1-6	TRBV30	CAWRVGKYNSPLHF